This TCR beta chain is from a study of T cell repertoires in cytomegalovirus infection. About the study: Public TCR beta signatures were indicative of both CMV infection and a matching HLA type.

From germline, CDR1 is SGHVS and CDR2 FNYEAQ. V shed 2 bases and J shed 0 bases, with 17 bases lying between them. This CDR3 spans 18 amino acids. The study's findings and limits: CMV carriers having the relevant HLA were flagged by cumulative public TCR beta family frequency. The study found HLA-C-restricted CMV-specific TCR beta clonotypes dominating the ex vivo response.

TCRdb re-analysed the reads in MiXCR, keeping a single row per CDR3 protein. The table has fewer than 300,000 distinct CDR3 sequences, 20% to 30% seen once. The sample holds many counts of this clonotype. The antigen remains unidentified. Material: PBMCs. J is TRBJ2-1 and V is TRBV7-6; tentative D call: TRBD2 (5 bases). This clonotype was obtained from a human donor in good health (CMV status not recorded). Some clones in this sample may be carry-over from other donors' samples. Here the CDR3 reads CASSLMAGGSYSYNEQFF. CDR3 sequence (DNA): TGTGCCAGCAGCTTAATGGCGGGTGGGAGCTACTCCTACAATGAGCAGTTCTTC.